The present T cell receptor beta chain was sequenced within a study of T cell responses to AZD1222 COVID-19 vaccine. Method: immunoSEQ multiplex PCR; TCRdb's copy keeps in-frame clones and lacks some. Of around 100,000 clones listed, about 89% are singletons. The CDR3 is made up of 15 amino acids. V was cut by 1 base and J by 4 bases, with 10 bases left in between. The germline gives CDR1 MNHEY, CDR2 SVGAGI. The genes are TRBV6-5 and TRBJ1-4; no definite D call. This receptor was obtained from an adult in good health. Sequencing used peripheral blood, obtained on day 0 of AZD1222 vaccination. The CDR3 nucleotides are TGTGCCAGCAGTTACTTCGGGAGCAGTAATGAAAAACTGTTTTTT. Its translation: CASSYFGSSNEKLFF.